The source of this TCR beta chain is a study of molecular identifiers for immune sequencing clone quantification. Study conclusions and caveats: Clones carrying above 20 RNA copies accounted for over 98% of effector molecules, under 1% in naive cells.

This clonotype was seen more than once but under ten times. Its antigen is not identified. The CDR3 covers 13 residues. With 3 bases removed from V and 0 bases from J, the gap between germline ends came to 9 bases. CDR1 DFQATT and CDR2 SNEGSKA come from the germline V gene (reference sequence). From the PCR reads, TCRdb called clonotypes with MiXCR, one entry per CDR3 protein. In the table there are about half a million distinct CDR3 sequences, about 26% of which are singletons. The receptor comes from a human donor in good health. Some libraries in this study had Jurkat cell RNA spiked in. The chain is built from TRBV20-1 and TRBJ2-7; D is ambiguous. The sample comprised naive CD8+ T cells from blood, with Jurkat cell RNA spiked in. Subset denoted: FACS-sorted CD8+CD4-CCR7+CD45RA+ naive T cells. The CDR3 DNA is TGCAGTGCTAGCGGTCAGAACTCCTACGAGCAGTACTTC. Residues: CSASGQNSYEQYF.